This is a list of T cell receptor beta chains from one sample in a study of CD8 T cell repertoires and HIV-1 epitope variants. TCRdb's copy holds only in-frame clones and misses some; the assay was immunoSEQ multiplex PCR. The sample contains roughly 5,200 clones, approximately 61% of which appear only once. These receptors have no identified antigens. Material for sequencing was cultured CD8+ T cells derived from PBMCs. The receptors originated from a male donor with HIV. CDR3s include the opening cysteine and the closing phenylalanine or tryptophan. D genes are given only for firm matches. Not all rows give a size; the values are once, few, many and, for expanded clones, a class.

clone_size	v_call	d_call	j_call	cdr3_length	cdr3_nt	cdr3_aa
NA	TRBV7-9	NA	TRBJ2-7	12	TGTGCCAGCAGCTCCCAGGGCTACGAGCAGTACTTC	CASSSQGYEQYF
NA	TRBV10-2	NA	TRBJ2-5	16	TGCGCCAGCAGTGAGGGAAAAATCGTGTCTAGAGAGACCCAGTACTTC	CASSEGKIVSRETQYF
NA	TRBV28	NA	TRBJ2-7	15	TGTGCCAGCAGTTTTGAACAGGAGTGGGCCTACGAGCAGTACTTC	CASSFEQEWAYEQYF
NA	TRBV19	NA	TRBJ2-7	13	TGTGCCAGTAGTGGGGCAGTGTCCTACGAGCAGTACTTC	CASSGAVSYEQYF
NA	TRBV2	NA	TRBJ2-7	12	TGTGCCAGCAGTGTTCAGAGCTACGAGCAGTACTTC	CASSVQSYEQYF
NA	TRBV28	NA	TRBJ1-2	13	TGTGCCAGCAGTTCGCCCCTAAACTATGGCTACACCTTC	CASSSPLNYGYTF
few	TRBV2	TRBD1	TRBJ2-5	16	TGTGCCAGCTCGACCCTCGGACAGGGGGCGCGTCAGACCCAGTACTTC	CASSTLGQGARQTQYF
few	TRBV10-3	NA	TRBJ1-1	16	TGTGCCATCATGGATTGGCAGGGGCCCAGTAACACTGAAGCTTTCTTT	CAIMDWQGPSNTEAFF
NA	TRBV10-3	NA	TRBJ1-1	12	TGTGCCATCAGTGATGCGGGGCCTGAAGCTTTCTTT	CAISDAGPEAFF
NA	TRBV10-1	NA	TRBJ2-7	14	TGCGCCAGCAGTGACAACAGGGCTAGCGACGAGCAGTACTTC	CASSDNRASDEQYF
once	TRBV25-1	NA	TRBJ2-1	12	TGTGCCAGCAGTGGGTACTACAATGAGCAGTTCTTC	CASSGYYNEQFF
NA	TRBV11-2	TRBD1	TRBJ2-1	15	TGTGCCAGCAGCTTAGTCAGGGGGATTTTAAATGAGCAGTTCTTC	CASSLVRGILNEQFF
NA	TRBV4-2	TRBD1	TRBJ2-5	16	TGTGCCAGCAGCCCAACTACGACAGGGTTGAGAGAGACCCAGTACTTC	CASSPTTTGLRETQYF
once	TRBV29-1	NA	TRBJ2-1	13	TGCAGCGTTGAATCCCGTACCTCGAATGAGCAGTTCTTC	CSVESRTSNEQFF
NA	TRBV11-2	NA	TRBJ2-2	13	TGTGCCAGCAACCTCCTGGGAACCGGGGAGCTGTTTTTT	CASNLLGTGELFF
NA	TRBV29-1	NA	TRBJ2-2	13	TGCAGCTTTGAAGGGATTTGGTCCGGGGAGCTGTTTTTT	CSFEGIWSGELFF
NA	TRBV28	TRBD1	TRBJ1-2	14	TGTGCCAGCAGTACCCGACAGGGGGACTATGGCTACACCTTC	CASSTRQGDYGYTF
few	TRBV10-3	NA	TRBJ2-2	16	TGTGCCATCAGTGACGAGGTCCCTTCTGACACCGGGGAGCTGTTTTTT	CAISDEVPSDTGELFF
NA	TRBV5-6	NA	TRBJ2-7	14	TGTGCCAGCGCCGTCGGGTCGGTACTCGACGAGCAGTACTTC	CASAVGSVLDEQYF
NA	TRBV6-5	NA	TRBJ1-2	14	TGTGCCAGCAGTTACTTTTTCCAGGGCGATGGCTACACCTTC	CASSYFFQGDGYTF
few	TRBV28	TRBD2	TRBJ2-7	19	TGTGCCAGCAGCCTAACCGTTCGTATGGGGACTAGCGACTCCTACGAGCAGTACTTC	CASSLTVRMGTSDSYEQYF
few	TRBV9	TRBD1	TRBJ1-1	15	TGTGCCAGCAGCCCAGGGACAGGGGGCATCACTGAAGCTTTCTTT	CASSPGTGGITEAFF
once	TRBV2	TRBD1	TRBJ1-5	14	TGTGCCAGCAGAGGACAGGTGTGGAGTCAGCCCCAGCATTTT	CASRGQVWSQPQHF
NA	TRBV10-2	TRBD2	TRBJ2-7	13	TGCGCCAGTGGGACTAGTCCGACCTACGAGCAGTACTTC	CASGTSPTYEQYF
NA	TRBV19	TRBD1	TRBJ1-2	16	TGTGCCAGTTGTCGGGACAGTCTTTATTCCTCCTATGGCTACACCTTC	CASCRDSLYSSYGYTF
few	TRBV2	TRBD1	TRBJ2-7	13	TGTGCCAGAACTGGGACAGGGCCCTACGAGCAGTACTTC	CARTGTGPYEQYF
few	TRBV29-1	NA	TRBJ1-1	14	TGCAGCGCATCCCTGACAGATATGAACACTGAAGCTTTCTTT	CSASLTDMNTEAFF
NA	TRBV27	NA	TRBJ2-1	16	TGTGCCAGCAGTTTAAGCGGATCGAGCTCCTACAATGAGCAGTTCTTC	CASSLSGSSSYNEQFF
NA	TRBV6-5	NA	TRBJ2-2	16	TGTGCCAGCAGTTCCGAGCGGCAAGCGAACACCGGGGAGCTGTTTTTT	CASSSERQANTGELFF
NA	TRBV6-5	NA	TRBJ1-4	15	TGTGCCAGCAGTTACTCGTGGGTCGCTAATGAAAAACTGTTTTTT	CASSYSWVANEKLFF
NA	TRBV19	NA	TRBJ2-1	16	TGTGCCAGTAGTATAGGATGGGGGGTCGCCTACAATGAGCAGTTCTTC	CASSIGWGVAYNEQFF
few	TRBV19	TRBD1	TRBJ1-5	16	TGTGCCAGTAACCCCAGGGGGGGACGTGGCAATCAGCCCCAGCATTTT	CASNPRGGRGNQPQHF
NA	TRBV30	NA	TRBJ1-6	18	TGTGCCTGGAGTTCACCCCGGGGGGTCGGGCCCTATAATTCACCCCTCCACTTT	CAWSSPRGVGPYNSPLHF
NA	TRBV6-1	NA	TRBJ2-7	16	TGTGCCAGCAGTGATCGCGGACGCAGGACGAACTACGAGCAGTACTTC	CASSDRGRRTNYEQYF
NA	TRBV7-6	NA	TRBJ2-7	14	TGTGCCAGCAGCTTAGATACAGAAACCTACGAGCAGTACTTC	CASSLDTETYEQYF
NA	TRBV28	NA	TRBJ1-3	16	TGTGCCAGCAGTTTGAGGGTTAGAGGGGTTGGAAACACCATATATTTT	CASSLRVRGVGNTIYF
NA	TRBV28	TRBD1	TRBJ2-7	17	TGTGCCAGCAGTTTCAGGGGGACAGGGGGTCATACCTACGAGCAGTACTTC	CASSFRGTGGHTYEQYF
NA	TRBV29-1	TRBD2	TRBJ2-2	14	TGCAGCGTGGATACTAGCGGGGGGGCCGGGGAGCTGTTTTTT	CSVDTSGGAGELFF
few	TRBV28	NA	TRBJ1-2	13	TGTGCCAGCAGTTTCTACGCAGGGGATGGCTACACCTTC	CASSFYAGDGYTF
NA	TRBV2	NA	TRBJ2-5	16	TGTGCCAGCATCCCCCGAGCAGCCCAAAGCGGGGAGACCCAGTACTTC	CASIPRAAQSGETQYF
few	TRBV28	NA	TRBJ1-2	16	TGTGCCAGCAGTCTGGACCCGACAGATTTTAACTATGGCTACACCTTC	CASSLDPTDFNYGYTF
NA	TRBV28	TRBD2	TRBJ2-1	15	TGTGCCAGCAACCTACCCTCGGATAGCGGGAATGAGCAGTTCTTC	CASNLPSDSGNEQFF
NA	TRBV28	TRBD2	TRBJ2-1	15	TGTGCCAGCAGTCCCCTAGCGGGAGAGTACAATGAGCAGTTCTTC	CASSPLAGEYNEQFF
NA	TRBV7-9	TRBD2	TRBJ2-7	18	TGTGCCAGCAGCGCAGCCGGGACTAGCGGGGGGCCGGGGTACGAGCAGTACTTC	CASSAAGTSGGPGYEQYF
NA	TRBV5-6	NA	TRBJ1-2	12	TGTGCCAGCAGCTTAGACACCTATGGCTACACCTTC	CASSLDTYGYTF
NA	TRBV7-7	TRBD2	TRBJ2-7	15	TGTGCCAGCAGCCCGGGACTAGCGGGGACGTACGAGCAGTACTTC	CASSPGLAGTYEQYF
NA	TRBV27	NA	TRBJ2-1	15	TGTGCCAGCAGTTTAGGGGGAGATAACTACAATGAGCAGTTCTTC	CASSLGGDNYNEQFF
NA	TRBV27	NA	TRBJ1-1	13	TGTGCCAGCAGTTTATCCTTGGTGACTGAAGCTTTCTTT	CASSLSLVTEAFF
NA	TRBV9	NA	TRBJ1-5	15	TGTGCCAGCAGCCCCGAGGGAGCTAGCAATCAGCCCCAGCATTTT	CASSPEGASNQPQHF
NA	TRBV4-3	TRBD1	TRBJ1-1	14	TGCGCCAGCAAAGTGGGGACAGGGGAGACTGAAGCTTTCTTT	CASKVGTGETEAFF